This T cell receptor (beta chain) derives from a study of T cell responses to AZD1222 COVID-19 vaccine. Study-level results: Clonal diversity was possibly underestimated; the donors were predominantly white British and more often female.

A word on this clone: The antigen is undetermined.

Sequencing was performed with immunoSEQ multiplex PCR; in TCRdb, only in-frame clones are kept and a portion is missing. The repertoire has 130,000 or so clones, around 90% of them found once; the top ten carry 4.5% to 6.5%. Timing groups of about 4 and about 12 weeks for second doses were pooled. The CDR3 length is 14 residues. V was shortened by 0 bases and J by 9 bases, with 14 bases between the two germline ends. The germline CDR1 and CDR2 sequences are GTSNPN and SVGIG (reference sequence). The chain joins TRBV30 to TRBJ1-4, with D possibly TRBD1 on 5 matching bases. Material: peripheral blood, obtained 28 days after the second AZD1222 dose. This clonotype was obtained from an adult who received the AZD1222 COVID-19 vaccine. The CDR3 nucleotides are TGTGCCTGGAGTGTAGGTAGAGGGACGCAAAAACTGTTTTTT. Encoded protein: CAWSVGRGTQKLFF.